This T cell receptor beta chain stems from a study of T cell responses to AZD1222 COVID-19 vaccine. General study findings and limits: Nearly half of spike-specific TCRs reportedly target unmutated variant regions. Only a handful of individuals given AZD1222 were seropositive at baseline. Spike as a whole was targeted by vaccine-associated CD4 TCRs, dominant at 160-218 and 743-854.

With respect to this clone: The antigen is undetermined.

TCRdb's copy holds only in-frame clones and misses some; the assay was immunoSEQ multiplex PCR. The table records about 150,000 clones, 75% to 95% of them present only once. The clonotype comes from an adult in good health. The input for sequencing was peripheral blood, taken on day 0 of AZD1222 vaccination.

CDR3 in DNA: TGTGCGCTACCAAGAGAACGACAGGCTAACTATGGCTACACCTTC. This encodes CALPRERQANYGYTF. V is TRBV6-5 and J is TRBJ1-2; a weak D match, TRBD1 (6 bases). The CDR3 is 15 amino acids. The germline gives CDR1 MNHEY, CDR2 SVGAGI.